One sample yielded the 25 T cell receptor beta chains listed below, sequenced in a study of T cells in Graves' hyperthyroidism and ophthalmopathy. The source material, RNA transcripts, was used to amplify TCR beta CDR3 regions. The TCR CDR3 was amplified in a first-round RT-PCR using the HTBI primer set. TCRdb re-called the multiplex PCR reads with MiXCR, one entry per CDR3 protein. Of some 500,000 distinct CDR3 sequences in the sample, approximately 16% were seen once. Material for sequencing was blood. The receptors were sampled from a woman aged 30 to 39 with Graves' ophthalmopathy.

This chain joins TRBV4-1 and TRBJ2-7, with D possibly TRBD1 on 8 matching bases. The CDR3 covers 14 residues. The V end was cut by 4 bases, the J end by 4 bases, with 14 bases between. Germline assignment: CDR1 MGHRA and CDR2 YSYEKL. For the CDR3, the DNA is TGCGCCAGCAGCCCAAACAGGGGGGGTTACGAGCAGTACTTC. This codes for CASSPNRGGYEQYF.

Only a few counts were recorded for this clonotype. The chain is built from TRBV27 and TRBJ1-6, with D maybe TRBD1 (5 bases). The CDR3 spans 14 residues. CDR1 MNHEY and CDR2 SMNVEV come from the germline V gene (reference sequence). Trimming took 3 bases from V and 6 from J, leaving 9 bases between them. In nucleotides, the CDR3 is TGTGCCAGCAGTTTTCGAGGGGTTAATTCACCCCTCCACTTT. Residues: CASSFRGVNSPLHF.

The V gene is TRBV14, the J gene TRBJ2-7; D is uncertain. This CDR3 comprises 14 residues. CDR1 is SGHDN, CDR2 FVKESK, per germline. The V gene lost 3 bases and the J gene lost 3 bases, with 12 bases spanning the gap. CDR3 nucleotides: TGTGCCAGCAGCCATGTGGGGTTCGGCTACGAGCAGTACTTC. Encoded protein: CASSHVGFGYEQYF. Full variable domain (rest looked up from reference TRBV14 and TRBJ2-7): EAGVTQFPSHSVIEKGQTVTLRCDPISGHDNLYWYRRVMGKEIKFLLHFVKESKQDESGMPNNRFLAERTGGTYSTLKVQPAELEDSGVYFCASSHVGFGYEQYFGPGTRLTVT.

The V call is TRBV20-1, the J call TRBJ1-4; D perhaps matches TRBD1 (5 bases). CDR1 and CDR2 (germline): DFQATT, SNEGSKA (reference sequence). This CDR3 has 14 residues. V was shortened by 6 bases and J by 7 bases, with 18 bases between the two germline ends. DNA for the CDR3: TGCAGTGCACACTTCGGGGGAATTGGTGAAAAACTGTTTTTT. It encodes CSAHFGGIGEKLFF.

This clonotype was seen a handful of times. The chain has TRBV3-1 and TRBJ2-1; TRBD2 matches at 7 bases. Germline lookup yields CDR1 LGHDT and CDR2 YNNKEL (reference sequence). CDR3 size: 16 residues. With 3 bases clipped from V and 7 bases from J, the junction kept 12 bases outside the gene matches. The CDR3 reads CASSHLWEGRRNEQFF. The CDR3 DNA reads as TGTGCCAGCAGCCATTTGTGGGAGGGCCGGAGGAATGAGCAGTTCTTC.

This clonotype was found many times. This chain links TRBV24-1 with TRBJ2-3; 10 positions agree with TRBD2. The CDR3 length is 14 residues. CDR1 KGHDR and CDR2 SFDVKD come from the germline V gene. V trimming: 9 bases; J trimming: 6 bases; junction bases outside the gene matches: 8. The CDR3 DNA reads TGTGCCACCCGAGCGGGAGGGACGAAGGATACGCAGTATTTT. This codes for CATRAGGTKDTQYF.

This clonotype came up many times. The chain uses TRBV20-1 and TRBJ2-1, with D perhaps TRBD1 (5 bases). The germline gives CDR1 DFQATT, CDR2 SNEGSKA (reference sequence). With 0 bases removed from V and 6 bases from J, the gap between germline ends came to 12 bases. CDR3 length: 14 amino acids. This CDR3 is CSARDPQRGNEQFF. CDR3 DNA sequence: TGCAGTGCTAGAGATCCCCAAAGGGGCAATGAGCAGTTCTTC.

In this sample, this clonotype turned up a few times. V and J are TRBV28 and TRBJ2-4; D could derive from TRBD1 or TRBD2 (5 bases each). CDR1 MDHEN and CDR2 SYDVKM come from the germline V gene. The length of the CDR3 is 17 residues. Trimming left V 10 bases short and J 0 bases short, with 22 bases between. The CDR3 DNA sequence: TGTGCCACTCTCAACCCCGGGACCGCGCTAGCCAAAAACATTCAGTACTTC. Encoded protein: CATLNPGTALAKNIQYF. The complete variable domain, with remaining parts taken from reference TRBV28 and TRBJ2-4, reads DVKVTQSSRYLVKRTGEKVFLECVQDMDHENMFWYRQDPGLGLRLIYFSYDVKMKEKGDIPEGYSVSREKKERFSLILESASTNQTSMYLCATLNPGTALAKNIQYFGAGTRLSVL.

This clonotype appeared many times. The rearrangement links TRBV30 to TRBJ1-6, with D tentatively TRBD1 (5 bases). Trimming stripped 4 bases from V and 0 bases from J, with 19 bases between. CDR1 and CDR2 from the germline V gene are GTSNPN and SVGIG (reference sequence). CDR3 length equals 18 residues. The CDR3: CAWTKTMGGVSYNSPLHF. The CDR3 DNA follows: TGTGCCTGGACGAAAACCATGGGGGGGGTCTCCTATAATTCACCCCTCCACTTT.

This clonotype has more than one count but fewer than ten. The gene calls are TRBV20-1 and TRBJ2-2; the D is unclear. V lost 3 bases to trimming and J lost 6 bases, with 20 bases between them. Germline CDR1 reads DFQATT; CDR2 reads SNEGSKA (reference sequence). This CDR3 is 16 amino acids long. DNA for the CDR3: TGCAGTGCTAGTTCGATTCCCAACCTTGCACCCGGGGAGCTGTTTTTT. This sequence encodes CSASSIPNLAPGELFF.

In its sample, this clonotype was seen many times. The CDR3 reads CAWNSGQNIQYF. The CDR3 region has the DNA TGTGCCTGGAACAGTGGGCAAAACATTCAGTACTTC. The gene calls are TRBV30 and TRBJ2-4; no definite D call. This CDR3 spans 12 amino acids. Trimming left V 4 bases short and J 5 bases short, with 9 bases between. Germline V gives CDR1 GTSNPN, CDR2 SVGIG (reference sequence).

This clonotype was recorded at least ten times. CDR3 loop: CASSQDQWGGSTEAFF. The DNA for the CDR3 is TGCGCCAGCAGCCAAGATCAGTGGGGAGGATCTACTGAAGCTTTCTTT. The chain employs TRBV4-3 and TRBJ1-1; no reliable D call. Germline V CDR1 and CDR2: LGHNA, YSLEER. The V gene lost 0 bases and the J gene lost 5 bases, with 16 bases spanning the gap. The CDR3 consists of 16 residues.

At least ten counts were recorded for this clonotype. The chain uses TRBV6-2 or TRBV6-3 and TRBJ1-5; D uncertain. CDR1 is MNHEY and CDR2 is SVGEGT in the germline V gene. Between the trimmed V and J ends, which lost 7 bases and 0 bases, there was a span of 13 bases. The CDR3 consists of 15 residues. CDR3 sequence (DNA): TGTGCCAGCACCCCCGAAGGCTATAGCAATCAGCCCCAGCATTTT. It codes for CASTPEGYSNQPQHF.

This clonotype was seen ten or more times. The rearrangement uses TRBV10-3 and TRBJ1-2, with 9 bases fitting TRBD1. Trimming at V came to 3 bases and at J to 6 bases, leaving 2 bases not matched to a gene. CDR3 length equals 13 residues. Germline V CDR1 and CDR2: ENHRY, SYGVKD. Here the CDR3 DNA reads TGTGCCATCAGTGAAGGGACAGGGCATGGCTACACCTTC. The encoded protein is CAISEGTGHGYTF.

DNA for the CDR3: TGTGCCAGCAGCCCGTTCCACACCGGGGAGCTGTTTTTT. Encoded protein: CASSPFHTGELFF. The V and J genes are TRBV11-3 and TRBJ2-2, with no clear D. Germline V CDR1 and CDR2: SGHNT, YENEEA. The CDR3 sequence is 13 residues long. Trimming removed 5 bases at V and 3 bases at J, with 7 bases between. Filled out from reference TRBV11-3 and TRBJ2-2, the complete variable domain reads EAGVVQSPRYKIIEKKQPVAFWCNPISGHNTLYWYLQNLGQGPELLIRYENEEAVDDSQLPKDRFSAERLKGVDSTLKIQPAELGDSAVYLCASSPFHTGELFFGEGSRLTVL.

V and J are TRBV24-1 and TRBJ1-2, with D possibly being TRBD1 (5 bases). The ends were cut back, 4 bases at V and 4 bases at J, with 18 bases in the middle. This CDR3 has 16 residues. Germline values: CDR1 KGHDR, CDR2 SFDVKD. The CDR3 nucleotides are TGTGCCACCAGTGACGGCTCCCTCGGGACGCTCTATGGCTACACCTTC. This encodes CATSDGSLGTLYGYTF.

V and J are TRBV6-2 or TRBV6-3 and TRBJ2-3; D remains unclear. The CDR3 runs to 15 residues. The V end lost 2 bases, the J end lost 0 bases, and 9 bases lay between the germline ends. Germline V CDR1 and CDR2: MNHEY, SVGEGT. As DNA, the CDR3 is TGTGCCAGCAGTTACCTCCGGACCAGCACAGATACGCAGTATTTT. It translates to CASSYLRTSTDTQYF.

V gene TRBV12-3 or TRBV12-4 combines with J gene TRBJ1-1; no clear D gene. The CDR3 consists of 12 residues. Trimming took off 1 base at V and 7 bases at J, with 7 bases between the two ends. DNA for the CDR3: TGTGCCAGCAGTTTAGAACAGTTTGAAGCTTTCTTT. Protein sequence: CASSLEQFEAFF.

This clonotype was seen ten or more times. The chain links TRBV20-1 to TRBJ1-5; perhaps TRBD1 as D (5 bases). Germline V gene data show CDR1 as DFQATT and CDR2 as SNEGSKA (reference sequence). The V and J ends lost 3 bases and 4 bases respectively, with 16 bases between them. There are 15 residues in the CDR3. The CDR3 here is CSASHTGTGNQPQHF. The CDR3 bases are TGCAGTGCTAGCCACACAGGAACCGGTAATCAGCCCCAGCATTTT.

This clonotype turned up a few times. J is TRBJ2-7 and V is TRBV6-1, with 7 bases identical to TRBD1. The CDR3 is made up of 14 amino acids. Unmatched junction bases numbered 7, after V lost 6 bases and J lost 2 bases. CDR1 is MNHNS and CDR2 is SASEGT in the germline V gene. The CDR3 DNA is TGTGCCAGCAGGGACCGGGACAGAACCTACGAGCAGTACTTC. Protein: CASRDRDRTYEQYF.

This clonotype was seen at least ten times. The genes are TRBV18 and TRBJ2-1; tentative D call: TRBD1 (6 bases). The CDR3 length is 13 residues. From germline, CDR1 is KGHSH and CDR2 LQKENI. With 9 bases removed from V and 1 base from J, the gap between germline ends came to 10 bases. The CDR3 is CASRQESYNEQFF. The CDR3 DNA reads TGTGCCAGTCGACAGGAGTCCTACAATGAGCAGTTCTTC.

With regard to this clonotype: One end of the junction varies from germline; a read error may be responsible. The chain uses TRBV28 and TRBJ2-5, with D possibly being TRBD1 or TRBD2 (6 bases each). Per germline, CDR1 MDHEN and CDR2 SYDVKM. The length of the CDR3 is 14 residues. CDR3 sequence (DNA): TGTGCCAGCAGCGCGGGAATATCACAGGGATCCCTCGACTTC. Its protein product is CASSAGISQGSLDF.

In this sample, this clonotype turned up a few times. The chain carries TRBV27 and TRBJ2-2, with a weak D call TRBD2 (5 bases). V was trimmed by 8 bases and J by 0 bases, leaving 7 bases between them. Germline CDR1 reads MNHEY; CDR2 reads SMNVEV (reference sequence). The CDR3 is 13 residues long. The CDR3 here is CASGRSNTGELFF. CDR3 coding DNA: TGTGCCAGCGGGAGATCGAACACCGGGGAGCTGTTTTTT.

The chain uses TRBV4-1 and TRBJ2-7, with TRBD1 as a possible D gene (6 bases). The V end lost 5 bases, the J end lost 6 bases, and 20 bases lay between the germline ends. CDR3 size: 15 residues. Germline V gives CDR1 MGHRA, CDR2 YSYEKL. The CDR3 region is CASSSSPTGNGEQYF. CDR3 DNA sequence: TGCGCCAGCAGCTCTAGTCCCACAGGGAACGGCGAGCAGTACTTC.

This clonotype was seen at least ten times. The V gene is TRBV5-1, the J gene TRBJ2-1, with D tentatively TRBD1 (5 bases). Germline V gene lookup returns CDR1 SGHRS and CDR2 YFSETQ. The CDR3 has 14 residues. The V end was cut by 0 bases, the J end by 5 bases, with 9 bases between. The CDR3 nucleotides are TGCGCCAGCAGCTTGGTTGGACAACACAATGAGCAGTTCTTC. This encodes CASSLVGQHNEQFF. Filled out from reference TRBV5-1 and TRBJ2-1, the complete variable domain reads KAGVTQTPRYLIKTRGQQVTLSCSPISGHRSVSWYQQTPGQGLQFLFEYFSETQRNKGNFPGRFSGRQFSNSRSEMNVSTLELGDSALYLCASSLVGQHNEQFFGPGTRLTVL.